One and the same sample provided the 32 T cell receptor beta chains below, sequenced in a study of PD-1 blockade in classical Hodgkin lymphoma. Profiling relied on immunoSEQ multiplex PCR, and the TCRdb table lists in-frame clones only, not all of them. The sample has 35,000 to 45,000 clones, around 90% seen once. Every patient experienced relapse after autologous stem cell transplantation, and brentuximab vedotin exposure varied. Here the sequenced sample was peripheral blood mononuclear cells (PBMCs), taken before the second cycle of nivolumab. Receptors were obtained from a human donor with classical Hodgkin lymphoma.

The chain carries TRBV4-1 and TRBJ1-1; maybe TRBD1 (5 bases). CDR1 and CDR2 from the germline V gene are MGHRA and YSYEKL. V dropped 3 bases and J dropped 0 bases, with 14 bases sitting between them. The CDR3 totals 16 residues. CDR3: CASSQRGDHMNTEAFF. CDR3 nucleotides: TGCGCCAGCAGCCAGAGAGGGGATCACATGAACACTGAAGCTTTCTTT.

This chain links TRBV18 with TRBJ1-1; no clear D gene. Deletions cut 2 bases from V and 1 base from J, with 11 bases between. This CDR3 comprises 15 residues. Looked up from germline, CDR1 is KGHSH and CDR2 is LQKENI. CDR3 in DNA: TGTGCCAGCTCACCAGGTCTTTACACGAACACTGAAGCTTTCTTT. Translated, it gives CASSPGLYTNTEAFF.

This chain uses TRBV5-6 with TRBJ2-3; D gene ambiguous. V was cut by 2 bases and J by 0 bases, with 13 bases left in between. The CDR3 has 16 residues. The germline gives CDR1 SGHDT, CDR2 YYEEEE. The CDR3 DNA follows: TGTGCCAGCAGCTTCGGGCCTCTTTTTAGCACAGATACGCAGTATTTT. Amino acids: CASSFGPLFSTDTQYF.

J is TRBJ2-1 and V is TRBV30, with 16 bases fitting TRBD2. V was pared by 3 bases and J by 10 bases, with 6 bases of the junction left unmatched. This CDR3 region has 15 residues. Germline V lookup: CDR1 GTSNPN, CDR2 SVGIG (reference sequence). In DNA form, the CDR3 reads TGTGCCTGGAGGGGACTAGCGGGAGGGCCAGGGGAGCAGTTCTTC. It encodes CAWRGLAGGPGEQFF.

The genes are TRBV6-4 and TRBJ1-3; a weak D match, TRBD1 (5 bases). The CDR3 totals 14 residues. V was trimmed by 6 bases and J by 4 bases, leaving 13 bases between them. The germline gives CDR1 MRHNA, CDR2 SNTAGT. In nucleotides, the CDR3 is TGTGCCAGCAGGGCCCAGGGACGAGGAAACACCATATATTTT. Protein sequence: CASRAQGRGNTIYF.

The CDR3 bases are TGTGCCAGCAGTGAATATAGAGGGGTGGAGACCCAGTACTTC. Protein: CASSEYRGVETQYF. V gene TRBV25-1 combines with J gene TRBJ2-5; D is perhaps TRBD1 or TRBD2 (5 bases each). Germline CDR1 and CDR2: MGHDK and SYGVNS. The CDR3 has 14 residues. V dropped 0 bases and J dropped 5 bases, with 10 bases sitting between them. The whole variable domain, remainder taken from reference TRBV25-1 and TRBJ2-5, is EADIYQTPRYLVIGTGKKITLECSQTMGHDKMYWYQQDPGMELHLIHYSYGVNSTEKGDLSSESTVSRIRTEHFPLTLESARPSHTSQYLCASSEYRGVETQYFGPGTRLLVL.

The chain employs TRBV14 and TRBJ2-3, with D perhaps matching TRBD2 (5 bases). Trimming took 4 bases from V and 2 from J, leaving 13 bases between them. This CDR3 comprises 15 residues. CDR1 and CDR2 from the germline V gene are SGHDN and FVKESK. The CDR3 DNA is TGTGCCAGCAGCCCTGGACTTGGGTACACAGATACGCAGTATTTT. Translated: CASSPGLGYTDTQYF. The entire variable domain, with the rest obtained from reference TRBV14 and TRBJ2-3, is as follows: EAGVTQFPSHSVIEKGQTVTLRCDPISGHDNLYWYRRVMGKEIKFLLHFVKESKQDESGMPNNRFLAERTGGTYSTLKVQPAELEDSGVYFCASSPGLGYTDTQYFGPGTRLTVL.

The chain employs TRBV7-6 and TRBJ1-1; a possible D gene is TRBD1 (6 bases). The CDR3 has 15 amino acids. V gave up 4 bases and J gave up 0 bases, with 12 bases separating them. Germline V gene data show CDR1 as SGHVS and CDR2 as FNYEAQ. The CDR3: CASSSYRDLNTEAFF. The CDR3 DNA reads TGTGCCAGCAGCTCATACAGGGATTTGAACACTGAAGCTTTCTTT.

The J gene is TRBJ2-7, the V gene TRBV11-3; D unclear. The CDR3 is 13 amino acids. Germline loops: CDR1 SGHNT, CDR2 YENEEA. The V and J ends lost 4 bases and 5 bases respectively, with 12 bases between them. CDR3 nucleotide sequence: TGTGCCAGCAGCTCAAGCTCTTACCACGAGCAGTACTTC. Protein: CASSSSSYHEQYF.

V is TRBV4-1 and J is TRBJ2-5; D not resolved. The germline V gene has CDR1 MGHRA and CDR2 YSYEKL. This CDR3 has 13 amino acids. The V end lost 4 bases, the J end lost 5 bases, and 11 bases lay between the germline ends. The CDR3 here is CASSLLPVETQYF. CDR3 nucleotides: TGCGCCAGCAGCCTCCTCCCGGTTGAGACCCAGTACTTC.

The chain joins TRBV27 to TRBJ2-7; 10 bases are shared with TRBD1. Per the germline V gene, CDR1 is MNHEY and CDR2 is SMNVEV (reference sequence). This CDR3 is 16 amino acids long. V dropped 5 bases and J dropped 6; count of bases not matched to a gene: 13. The chain's CDR3 is CASSPRPWTGGGEQYF. The DNA of the CDR3 is TGTGCCAGCAGTCCACGTCCCTGGACAGGGGGTGGCGAGCAGTACTTC.

The chain couples TRBV10-3 to TRBJ2-3, with D possibly matching TRBD2 (5 bases). Germline V gene data show CDR1 as ENHRY and CDR2 as SYGVKD. This CDR3 contains 14 residues. V was shortened by 4 bases and J by 3 bases, with 11 bases between the two germline ends. The CDR3 bases are TGTGCCATCAGTGGGGGAGTGGGAACAGATACGCAGTATTTT. Encoded protein: CAISGGVGTDTQYF.

The chain employs TRBV18 and TRBJ2-4; tentative D call: TRBD1 (5 bases). The CDR3 is made up of 12 amino acids. Trimming removed 3 bases at V and 5 bases at J, with 5 bases between. CDR1 KGHSH and CDR2 LQKENI come from the germline V gene. The CDR3 nucleotides read TGTGCCAGCTCACCGGGGCAAAACATTCAGTACTTC. Translating gives CASSPGQNIQYF.

The chain joins TRBV2 to TRBJ1-2; TRBD1 aligns across 8 bases. The CDR3 spans 12 residues. J gave up 8 bases and V 6 bases, and 5 bases lay outside the gene matches. Per germline, CDR1 SNHLY and CDR2 FYNNEI. CDR3 in amino acids: CASRTTGVGYTF. The CDR3 DNA reads TGTGCCAGCAGGACGACAGGGGTCGGCTACACCTTC.

This clone has just a few counts. This chain connects TRBV18 to TRBJ2-1, with unresolved D. V lost 4 bases, J lost 8 bases, and 9 bases lay in between. The CDR3 sequence is 12 residues long. Germline V gene data show CDR1 as KGHSH and CDR2 as LQKENI. CDR3 amino acids: CASSRGNDEQFF. The CDR3 nucleotides are TGTGCCAGCTCACGTGGGAACGATGAGCAGTTCTTC.

CDR3 region: CASSSARMQDNEKLFF. DNA for the CDR3: TGCGCCAGCAGCTCCGCGCGGATGCAGGATAATGAAAAACTGTTTTTT. The chain couples TRBV5-1 to TRBJ1-4, with D unresolved. Germline lookup yields CDR1 SGHRS and CDR2 YFSETQ. Trimming left V 3 bases short and J 4 bases short, with 16 bases between. This CDR3 contains 16 residues.

The V gene is TRBV25-1, the J gene TRBJ1-1; the D gene is possibly TRBD1 (6 bases). The CDR3 sequence is 13 residues long. V was cut by 2 bases and J by 13 bases, with 17 bases left in between. CDR1 MGHDK and CDR2 SYGVNS come from the germline V gene. The CDR3 is CASSETGRQEGFF. CDR3 sequence (DNA): TGTGCCAGCAGTGAAACGGGGAGACAGGAGGGTTTCTTT.

V is TRBV19 and J is TRBJ2-3, with D hard to call. The ends were cut back, 5 bases at V and 5 bases at J, with 8 bases in the middle. Germline CDR1 is LNHDA and CDR2 is SQIVND (reference sequence). The CDR3 runs 12 residues. This chain's CDR3 is CASSPGRDTQYF. The DNA for the CDR3 is TGTGCCAGTAGTCCTGGCCGAGATACGCAGTATTTT.

This clone showed up just once. This chain links TRBV28 with TRBJ1-5; D is uncertain. This CDR3 has 15 residues. Germline CDR1 and CDR2: MDHEN and SYDVKM. Trimming stripped 5 bases from V and 0 bases from J, with 11 bases between. CDR3 sequence: CASSLGEYSNQPQHF. Here the CDR3 DNA reads TGTGCCAGCAGTCTCGGGGAGTATAGCAATCAGCCCCAGCATTTT.

The gene calls are TRBV11-3 and TRBJ2-3; D ambiguous. The germline V gene has CDR1 SGHNT and CDR2 YENEEA. The CDR3 spans 14 residues. V lost 5 bases and J lost 3, with 12 bases in between. The CDR3 bases are TGTGCCAGCAGCGCCCACCATTCTACAGATACGCAGTATTTT. The encoded protein is CASSAHHSTDTQYF.

The rearrangement uses TRBV27 and TRBJ2-1; maybe TRBD2 (5 bases). The length of the CDR3 is 13 residues. The germline V gene encodes CDR1 MNHEY and CDR2 SMNVEV (reference sequence). V lost 3 bases to trimming and J lost 8 bases, with 11 bases between them. CDR3 sequence reads: CASSFARRDEQFF. DNA for the CDR3: TGTGCCAGCAGTTTCGCCAGGCGGGATGAGCAGTTCTTC.

This chain uses TRBV4-1 with TRBJ2-1; 9 bases map to TRBD1. Germline V gene data show CDR1 as MGHRA and CDR2 as YSYEKL. Trimming cost V 4 bases and J 2 bases; bases outside gene matches: 12. CDR3 size: 18 residues. The CDR3 region is CASSPNRWDRVPYNEQFF. DNA for the CDR3: TGCGCCAGCAGCCCTAATCGGTGGGACAGGGTACCCTACAATGAGCAGTTCTTC.

This chain joins TRBV30 and TRBJ2-5, with D possibly called TRBD1 or TRBD2 (5 bases each). In germline, CDR1 is GTSNPN, CDR2 SVGIG (reference sequence). V gave up 2 bases and J gave up 4 bases, with 11 bases separating them. CDR3 length: 13 amino acids. The CDR3 DNA reads as TGTGCCTGGAGTTTTCAGGGACGAGAGACCCAGTACTTC. Amino acids: CAWSFQGRETQYF.

This rearrangement joins TRBV18 to TRBJ1-5, with D unresolved. Looked up from germline, CDR1 is KGHSH and CDR2 is LQKENI. CDR3 length equals 15 residues. Deletions cut 3 bases from V and 0 bases from J, with 9 bases between. This chain's CDR3 is CASSPSPYSNQPQHF. CDR3 nucleotide sequence: TGTGCCAGCTCACCGTCACCTTATAGCAATCAGCCCCAGCATTTT.

V is TRBV28 and J is TRBJ1-5; tentative D call: TRBD1 (6 bases). The germline V gene encodes CDR1 MDHEN and CDR2 SYDVKM. Trimming took off 6 bases at V and 5 bases at J, with 20 bases between the two ends. CDR3 length: 16 amino acids. The CDR3 bases are TGTGCCAGCAGGAAGACTGCCGGGACAATCTATCAGCCCCAGCATTTT. Translating gives CASRKTAGTIYQPQHF.

CDR3 sequence (DNA): TGTGCCAGCAGTTACTCGGAGTACGAGCAGTACTTC. Its protein is CASSYSEYEQYF. V and J are TRBV6-5 and TRBJ2-7; no firm D call. Looked up from germline, CDR1 is MNHEY and CDR2 is SVGAGI. The CDR3 is made up of 12 amino acids. The V gene lost 0 bases and the J gene lost 4 bases, with 4 bases spanning the gap.

This chain uses TRBV2 with TRBJ2-1; tentatively, D is TRBD2 (6 bases). The CDR3 spans 16 residues. V gave up 1 base and J gave up 4 bases, with 14 bases separating them. The germline gives CDR1 SNHLY, CDR2 FYNNEI. The CDR3 nucleotides are TGTGCCAGCAGTGAAGAAGGTCTAGCGACTTACAATGAGCAGTTCTTC. Translated: CASSEEGLATYNEQFF.

This clone has just one count. This chain joins TRBV7-8 and TRBJ2-1, with a weak D call TRBD2 (6 bases). With 7 bases removed from V and 2 bases from J, the gap between germline ends came to 24 bases. The CDR3 covers 18 residues. Germline CDR1 is SGHVS and CDR2 is FQNEAQ. CDR3 coding DNA: TGTGCCAGCACCCCTTTAGGGGCGGGAAGTTGGGCCTACAATGAGCAGTTCTTC. Translating gives CASTPLGAGSWAYNEQFF.

The gene calls are TRBV25-1 and TRBJ1-1; weak D call: TRBD1 (6 bases). The CDR3 sequence is 15 residues long. CDR1 and CDR2 (germline): MGHDK, SYGVNS. Trimming cost V 3 bases and J 5 bases, with 16 bases left between them. CDR3 sequence: CASSDLTGTGTEAFF. The CDR3 DNA reads TGTGCCAGCAGTGACCTGACAGGTACTGGAACTGAAGCTTTCTTT.

CDR3 in amino acids: CASSNENHAPYEQYF. The CDR3 region has the DNA TGTGCCAGCAGTAACGAAAATCATGCCCCTTACGAGCAGTACTTC. The V and J genes are TRBV6-1 and TRBJ2-7; no reliable D call. V was shortened by 5 bases and J by 4 bases, with 18 bases between the two germline ends. This CDR3 is 15 amino acids long. Germline CDR1 reads MNHNS; CDR2 reads SASEGT.

The chain links TRBV5-6 to TRBJ1-5, with D possibly being TRBD1 (5 bases). Per the germline V gene, CDR1 is SGHDT and CDR2 is YYEEEE. This CDR3 contains 17 residues. V lost 2 bases and J lost 4, with 19 bases in between. CDR3 nucleotide sequence: TGTGCCAGCAGCTTAAGTGAGGGGCGCGGGTTTAATCAGCCCCAGCATTTT. It yields the protein CASSLSEGRGFNQPQHF.

This clone came up a few times. The chain carries TRBV11-3 and TRBJ2-7; 10 bases line up with TRBD2. V dropped 5 bases and J dropped 3; count of bases not matched to a gene: 1. CDR1 SGHNT and CDR2 YENEEA come from the germline V gene. The CDR3 totals 13 residues. The CDR3 nucleotides read TGTGCCAGCAGCCGGACTAGCGGCTACGAGCAGTACTTC. Encoded protein: CASSRTSGYEQYF.